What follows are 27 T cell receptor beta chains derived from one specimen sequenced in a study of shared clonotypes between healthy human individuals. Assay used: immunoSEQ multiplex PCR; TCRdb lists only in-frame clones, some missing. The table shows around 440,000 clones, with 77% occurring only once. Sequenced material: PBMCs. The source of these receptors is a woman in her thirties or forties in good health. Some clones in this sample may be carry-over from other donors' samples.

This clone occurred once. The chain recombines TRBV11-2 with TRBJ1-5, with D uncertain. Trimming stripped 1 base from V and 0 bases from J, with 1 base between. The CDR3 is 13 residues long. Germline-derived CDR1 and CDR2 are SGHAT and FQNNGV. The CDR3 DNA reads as TGTGCCAGCAGCTTAGCTAGCAATCAGCCCCAGCATTTT. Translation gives CASSLASNQPQHF.

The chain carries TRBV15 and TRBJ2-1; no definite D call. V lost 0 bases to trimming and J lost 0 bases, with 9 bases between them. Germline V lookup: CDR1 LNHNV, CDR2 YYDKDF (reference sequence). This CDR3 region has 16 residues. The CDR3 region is CATSRDRLSSYNEQFF. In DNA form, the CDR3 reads TGTGCCACCAGCAGAGACAGGTTGAGCTCCTACAATGAGCAGTTCTTC.

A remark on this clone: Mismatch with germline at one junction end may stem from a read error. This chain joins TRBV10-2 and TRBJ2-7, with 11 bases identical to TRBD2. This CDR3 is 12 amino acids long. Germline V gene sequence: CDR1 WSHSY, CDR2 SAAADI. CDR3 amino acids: CASSDGARLAGF. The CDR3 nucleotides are TGCGCCAGCAGTGATGGGGCCCGACTAGCGGGATTC.

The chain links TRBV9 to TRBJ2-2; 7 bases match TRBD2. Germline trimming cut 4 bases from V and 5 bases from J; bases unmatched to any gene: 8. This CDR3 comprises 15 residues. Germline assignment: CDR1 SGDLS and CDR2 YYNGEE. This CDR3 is CASSPLASGTGELFF. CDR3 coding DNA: TGTGCCAGCAGCCCGTTGGCTAGCGGAACCGGGGAGCTGTTTTTT.

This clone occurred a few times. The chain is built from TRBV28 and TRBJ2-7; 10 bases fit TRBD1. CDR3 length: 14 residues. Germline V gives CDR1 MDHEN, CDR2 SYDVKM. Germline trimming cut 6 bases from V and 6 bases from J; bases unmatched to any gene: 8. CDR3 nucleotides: TGTGCCAGCAGAACCGGGACAGGGGTTCGCGAGCAGTACTTC. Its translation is CASRTGTGVREQYF.

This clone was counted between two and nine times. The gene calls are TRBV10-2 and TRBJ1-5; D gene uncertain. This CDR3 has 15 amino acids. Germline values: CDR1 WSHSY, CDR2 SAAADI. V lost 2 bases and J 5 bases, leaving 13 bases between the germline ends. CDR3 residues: CASSEAGYSHQPQHF. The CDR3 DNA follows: TGCGCCAGCAGTGAGGCGGGGTATAGTCATCAGCCCCAGCATTTT.

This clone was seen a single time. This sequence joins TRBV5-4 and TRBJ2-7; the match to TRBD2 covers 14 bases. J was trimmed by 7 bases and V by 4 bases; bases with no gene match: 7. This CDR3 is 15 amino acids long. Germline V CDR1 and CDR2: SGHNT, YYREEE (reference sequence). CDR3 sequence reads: CASSVTSGRVGEQYF. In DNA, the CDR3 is TGTGCCAGCAGCGTGACTAGCGGGAGGGTCGGGGAGCAGTACTTC.

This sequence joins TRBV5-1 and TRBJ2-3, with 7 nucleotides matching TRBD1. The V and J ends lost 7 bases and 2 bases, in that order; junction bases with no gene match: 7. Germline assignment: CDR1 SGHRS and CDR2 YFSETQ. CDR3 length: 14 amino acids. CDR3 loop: CASVLTGDTDTQYF. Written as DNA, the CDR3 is TGCGCCAGCGTTCTTACAGGGGACACAGATACGCAGTATTTT.

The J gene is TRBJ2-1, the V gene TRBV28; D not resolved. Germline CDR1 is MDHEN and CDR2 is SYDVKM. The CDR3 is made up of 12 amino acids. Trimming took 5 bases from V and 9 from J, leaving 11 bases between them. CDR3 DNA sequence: TGTGCCAGCAGTACCATTGTGAGTGAGCAGTTCTTC. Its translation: CASSTIVSEQFF. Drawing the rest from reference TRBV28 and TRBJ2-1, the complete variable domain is DVKVTQSSRYLVKRTGEKVFLECVQDMDHENMFWYRQDPGLGLRLIYFSYDVKMKEKGDIPEGYSVSREKKERFSLILESASTNQTSMYLCASSTIVSEQFFGPGTRLTVL.

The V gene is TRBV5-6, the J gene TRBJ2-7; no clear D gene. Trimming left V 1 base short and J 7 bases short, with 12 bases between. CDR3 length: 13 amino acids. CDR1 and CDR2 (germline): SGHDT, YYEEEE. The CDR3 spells CASSLRPTYEQYF. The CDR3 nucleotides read TGTGCCAGCAGCTTGCGGCCGACTTATGAGCAGTACTTC.

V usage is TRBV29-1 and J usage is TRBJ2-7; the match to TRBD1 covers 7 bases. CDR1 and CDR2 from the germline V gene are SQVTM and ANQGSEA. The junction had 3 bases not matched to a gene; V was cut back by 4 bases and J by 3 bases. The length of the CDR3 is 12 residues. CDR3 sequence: CSVVRQGYEQYF. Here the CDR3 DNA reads TGCAGCGTTGTAAGACAGGGCTACGAGCAGTACTTC.

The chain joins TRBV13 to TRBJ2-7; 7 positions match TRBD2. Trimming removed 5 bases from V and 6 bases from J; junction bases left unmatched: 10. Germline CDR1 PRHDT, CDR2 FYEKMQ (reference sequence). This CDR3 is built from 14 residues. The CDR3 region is CASSQLNGGGEQYF. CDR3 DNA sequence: TGTGCCAGCAGCCAGCTCAATGGGGGGGGCGAGCAGTACTTC. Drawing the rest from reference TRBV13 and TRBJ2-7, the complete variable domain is AAGVIQSPRHLIKEKRETATLKCYPIPRHDTVYWYQQGPGQDPQFLISFYEKMQSDKGSIPDRFSAQQFSDYHSELNMSSLELGDSALYFCASSQLNGGGEQYFGPGTRLTVT.

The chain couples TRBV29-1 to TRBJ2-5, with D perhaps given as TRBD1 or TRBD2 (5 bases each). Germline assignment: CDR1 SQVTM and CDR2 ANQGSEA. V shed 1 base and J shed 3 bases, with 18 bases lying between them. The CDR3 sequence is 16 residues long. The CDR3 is CSVEATGRMVKETQYF. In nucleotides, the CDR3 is TGCAGCGTTGAAGCCACGGGACGGATGGTTAAAGAGACCCAGTACTTC.

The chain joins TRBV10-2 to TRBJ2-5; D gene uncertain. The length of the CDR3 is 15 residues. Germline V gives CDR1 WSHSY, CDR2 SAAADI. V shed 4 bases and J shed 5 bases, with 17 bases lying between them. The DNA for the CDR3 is TGCGCCAGCAGTGCTCTAGGTTCTTATGTGGAGACCCAGTACTTC. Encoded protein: CASSALGSYVETQYF.

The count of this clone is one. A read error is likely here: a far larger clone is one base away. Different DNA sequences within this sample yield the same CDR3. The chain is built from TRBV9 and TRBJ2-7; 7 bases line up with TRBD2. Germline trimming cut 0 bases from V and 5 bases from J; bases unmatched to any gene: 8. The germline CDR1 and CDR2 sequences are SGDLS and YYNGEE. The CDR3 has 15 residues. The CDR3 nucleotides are TGTGCCAGCAGCGTAGTTCCCGGGCTAGCGGACGAGCAGTACTTC. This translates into CASSVVPGLADEQYF.

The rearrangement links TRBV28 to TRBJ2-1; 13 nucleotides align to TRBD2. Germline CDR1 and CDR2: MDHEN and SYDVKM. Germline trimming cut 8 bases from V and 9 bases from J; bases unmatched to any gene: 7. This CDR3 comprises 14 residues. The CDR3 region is CASRTSGRAGEQFF. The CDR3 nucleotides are TGTGCCAGCCGAACTAGCGGGAGGGCGGGTGAGCAGTTCTTC.

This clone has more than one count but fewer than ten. As DNA, the CDR3 is TGCGCCAGCAGCCTGACCGGAGGCGGTGGGGACAATGAGCAGTTCTTC. This sequence encodes CASSLTGGGGDNEQFF. The chain recombines TRBV5-1 with TRBJ2-1; the D gene is possibly TRBD2 (5 bases). The V gene lost 4 bases and the J gene lost 5 bases, with 19 bases spanning the gap. This CDR3 contains 16 residues. CDR1 and CDR2 from the germline V gene are SGHRS and YFSETQ. Full variable domain (remainder filled in from reference TRBV5-1 and TRBJ2-1): KAGVTQTPRYLIKTRGQQVTLSCSPISGHRSVSWYQQTPGQGLQFLFEYFSETQRNKGNFPGRFSGRQFSNSRSEMNVSTLELGDSALYLCASSLTGGGGDNEQFFGPGTRLTVL.

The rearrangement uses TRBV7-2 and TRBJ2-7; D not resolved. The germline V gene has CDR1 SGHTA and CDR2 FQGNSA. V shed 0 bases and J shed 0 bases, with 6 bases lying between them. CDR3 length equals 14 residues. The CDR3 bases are TGTGCCAGCAGCTTAGCGCCGAGCTCCTACGAGCAGTACTTC. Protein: CASSLAPSSYEQYF. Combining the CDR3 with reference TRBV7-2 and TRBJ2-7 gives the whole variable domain GAGVSQSPSNKVTEKGKDVELRCDPISGHTALYWYRQSLGQGLEFLIYFQGNSAPDKSGLPSDRFSAERTGGSVSTLTIQRTQQEDSAVYLCASSLAPSSYEQYFGPGTRLTVT.

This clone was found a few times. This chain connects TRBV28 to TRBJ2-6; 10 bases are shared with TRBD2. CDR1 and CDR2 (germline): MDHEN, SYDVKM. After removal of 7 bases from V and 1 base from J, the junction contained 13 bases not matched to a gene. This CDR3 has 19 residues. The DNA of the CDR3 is TGTGCCAGCATTCCCGGACTAGCGGCTTGGCCGTCTGGGGCCAACGTCCTGACTTTC. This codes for CASIPGLAAWPSGANVLTF.

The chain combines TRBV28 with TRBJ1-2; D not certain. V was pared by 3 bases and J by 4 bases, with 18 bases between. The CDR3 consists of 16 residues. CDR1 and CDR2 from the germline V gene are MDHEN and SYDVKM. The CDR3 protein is CASSLPLTAGAYGYTF. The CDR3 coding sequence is TGTGCCAGCAGTTTGCCCCTTACGGCGGGTGCCTATGGCTACACCTTC.

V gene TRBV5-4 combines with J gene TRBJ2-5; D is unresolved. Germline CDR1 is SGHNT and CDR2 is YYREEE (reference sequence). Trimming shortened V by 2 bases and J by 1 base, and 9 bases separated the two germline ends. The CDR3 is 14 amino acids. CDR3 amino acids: CASSFSVGQETQYF. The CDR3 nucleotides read TGTGCCAGCAGCTTCTCTGTAGGCCAAGAGACCCAGTACTTC.

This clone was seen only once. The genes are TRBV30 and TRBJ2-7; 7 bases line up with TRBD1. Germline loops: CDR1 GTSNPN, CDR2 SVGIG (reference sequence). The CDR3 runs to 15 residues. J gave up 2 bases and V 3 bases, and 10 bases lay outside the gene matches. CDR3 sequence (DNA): TGTGCCTGGAGAAGGGGAGCAGGGGGTCCCTACGAGCAGTACTTC. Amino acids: CAWRRGAGGPYEQYF.

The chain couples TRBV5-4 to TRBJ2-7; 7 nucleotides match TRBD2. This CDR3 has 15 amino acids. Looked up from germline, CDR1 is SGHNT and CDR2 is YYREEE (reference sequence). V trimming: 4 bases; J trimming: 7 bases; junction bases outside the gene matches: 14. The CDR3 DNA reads TGTGCCAGCAGCCACCAGGGAGGGCCCCCTGGGGAGCAGTACTTC. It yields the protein CASSHQGGPPGEQYF.

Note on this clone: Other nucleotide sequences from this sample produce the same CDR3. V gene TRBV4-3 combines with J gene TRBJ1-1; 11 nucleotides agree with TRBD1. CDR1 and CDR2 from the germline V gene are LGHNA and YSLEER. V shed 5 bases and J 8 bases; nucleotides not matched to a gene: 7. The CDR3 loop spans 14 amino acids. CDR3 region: CASSDGTGGTEAFF. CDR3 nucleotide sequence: TGCGCCAGCAGCGACGGGACAGGGGGGACCGAAGCTTTCTTT.

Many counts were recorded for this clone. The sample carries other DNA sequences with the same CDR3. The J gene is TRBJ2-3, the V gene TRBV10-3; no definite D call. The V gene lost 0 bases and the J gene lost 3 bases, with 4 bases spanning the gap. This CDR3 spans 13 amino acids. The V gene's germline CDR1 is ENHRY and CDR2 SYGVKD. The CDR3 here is CAISESGTDTQYF. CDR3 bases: TGTGCCATCAGTGAGTCGGGGACAGATACGCAGTATTTT.

CDR3 region: CASTPGGEGTEAFF. The CDR3 DNA reads as TGTGCCAGCACTCCCGGCGGGGAGGGCACTGAAGCTTTCTTT. The rearrangement uses TRBV5-4 and TRBJ1-1; no reliable D call. The CDR3 has 14 amino acids. Germline CDR1 and CDR2: SGHNT and YYREEE (reference sequence). V shed 6 bases and J shed 4 bases, with 16 bases lying between them.

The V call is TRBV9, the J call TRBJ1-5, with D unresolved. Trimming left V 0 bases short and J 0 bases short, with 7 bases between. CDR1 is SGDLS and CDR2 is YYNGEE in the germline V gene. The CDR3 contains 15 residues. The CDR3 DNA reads TGTGCCAGCAGCGTAGAACAGTATAGCAATCAGCCCCAGCATTTT. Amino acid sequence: CASSVEQYSNQPQHF.